This TCR beta chain was sequenced in a study of T-cell memory formation after mild COVID-19. The germline V gene encodes CDR1 SGHRS and CDR2 YFSETQ. Trimming cost V 6 bases and J 6 bases; bases outside gene matches: 6. The CDR3 loop spans 14 amino acids. Using its own MiXCR run on the 5' RACE reads, TCRdb lists one record per CDR3 protein. The sample has about 190,000 distinct CDR3 sequences, about 10% seen once. The V gene is TRBV5-1, the J gene TRBJ2-3; TRBD1 matches at 11 bases. Sequencing was done on a sample of PBMCs or a T cell subset sorted from them (not recorded which). The receptor comes from a man aged 18 to 30 who had mild COVID-19 (a few samples of this study predate the infection). Cell type and time point are not known. In nucleotides, the CDR3 is TGCGCCAGCAAAGGACAGGGGGCAGCGGATACGCAGTATTTT. Translated: CASKGQGAADTQYF.